A single sample is the source of the 22 T cell receptor beta chains below, sequenced in a study of blood T cell repertoires in COVID-19. Sequencing was performed with immunoSEQ multiplex PCR; in TCRdb, only in-frame clones are kept and a portion is missing. This table has 90,000 to 120,000 clones, 80% appearing once. Sequences were obtained from peripheral blood. Receptors were obtained from a man in his sixties or seventies with acute or convalescent COVID-19.

V and J are TRBV6-5 and TRBJ1-3; D gene unclear. This CDR3 region has 13 residues. In germline, CDR1 is MNHEY, CDR2 SVGAGI. Trimming cost V 8 bases and J 6 bases, with 14 bases left between them. CDR3 nucleotide sequence: TGTGCCAGCTGCCCGACATTACAAAACACCATATATTTT. This sequence encodes CASCPTLQNTIYF.

The V call is TRBV1, the J call TRBJ2-5; the D call in the table, TRBD2, was not verified against the DNA. TRBV1 has pseudogene status. This CDR3 is 16 amino acids long. Here the CDR3 DNA reads TGCACCAGCAGCCAACCCGGGCTAGCGAGACAAGAGACCCAGTACTTC. It yields the protein CTSSQPGLARQETQYF.

The V gene is TRBV5-1, the J gene TRBJ1-3, with D unclear. Germline V gene data show CDR1 as SGHRS and CDR2 as YFSETQ. Trimming removed 0 bases at V and 11 bases at J, with 15 bases between. This CDR3 region has 14 residues. The CDR3 DNA follows: TGCGCCAGCAGCTTGGATAGGCAGGCCGCCGCCATATATTTT. This encodes CASSLDRQAAAIYF.

This chain uses TRBV7-3 with TRBJ2-5, with 12 bases aligning to TRBD2. The trim removed 5 bases at V and 2 bases at J, leaving 3 bases unmatched. Germline lookup yields CDR1 SGHTA and CDR2 FQGTGA. This CDR3 spans 15 amino acids. CDR3 in amino acids: CASSLGLAGQETQYF. The CDR3 nucleotides read TGTGCCAGCAGCCTTGGACTAGCGGGACAAGAGACCCAGTACTTC. Filled out from reference TRBV7-3 and TRBJ2-5, the complete variable domain reads GAGVSQTPSNKVTEKGKYVELRCDPISGHTALYWYRQSLGQGPEFLIYFQGTGAADDSGLPNDRFFAVRPEGSVSTLKIQRTERGDSAVYLCASSLGLAGQETQYFGPGTRLLVL.

CDR3 nucleotides: TGTGCCAGCAGCTTGGAGGAGGATGGCTACACCTTC. Its translation: CASSLEEDGYTF. The gene calls are TRBV5-6 and TRBJ1-2; D remains unclear. CDR3 length: 12 amino acids. CDR1 and CDR2 (germline): SGHDT, YYEEEE. With 0 bases removed from V and 6 bases from J, the gap between germline ends came to 6 bases.

The chain joins TRBV7-9 to TRBJ1-1, with D uncertain. The CDR3 contains 13 residues. Trimming cost V 5 bases and J 1 base, with 8 bases left between them. The germline V gene has CDR1 SEHNR and CDR2 FQNEAQ (reference sequence). The CDR3 region has the DNA TGTGCCAGCAGCCTTCAGGAGAACACTGAAGCTTTCTTT. Protein: CASSLQENTEAFF.

CDR3 residues: CASSLTTAGGITAGELFF. CDR3 DNA: TGTGCCAGCAGCTTAACGACGGCGGGGGGGATAACAGCCGGGGAGCTGTTTTTT. The chain recombines TRBV7-6 with TRBJ2-2; 9 bases fit TRBD2. The V and J ends lost 2 bases and 6 bases, in that order; junction bases with no gene match: 13. Per germline, CDR1 SGHVS and CDR2 FNYEAQ. The CDR3 consists of 18 residues. Full variable domain (rest looked up from reference TRBV7-6 and TRBJ2-2): GAGVSQSPRYKVTKRGQDVALRCDPISGHVSLYWYRQALGQGPEFLTYFNYEAQQDKSGLPNDRFSAERPEGSISTLTIQRTEQRDSAMYRCASSLTTAGGITAGELFFGEGSRLTVL.

V is TRBV7-3 and J is TRBJ1-6; D is unresolved. Germline V lookup: CDR1 SGHTA, CDR2 FQGTGA. The CDR3 runs 13 residues. Trimming pared 5 bases from V and 9 bases from J, leaving 11 bases between. CDR3 in amino acids: CASSLNRISPLHF. The CDR3 DNA is TGTGCCAGCAGCCTCAACAGAATTTCACCCCTCCACTTT.

The chain couples TRBV5-1 to TRBJ2-6; D gene uncertain. CDR3 size: 15 residues. V lost 0 bases and J 4 bases, leaving 8 bases between the germline ends. Germline V lookup: CDR1 SGHRS, CDR2 YFSETQ. The CDR3 bases are TGCGCCAGCAGCTTGGGCCTAGGAGGGGCCAACGTCCTGACTTTC. Amino acid sequence: CASSLGLGGANVLTF.

The rearrangement links TRBV29-1 to TRBJ1-1, with 10 nucleotides matching TRBD1. The CDR3 sequence is 13 residues long. Trimming took 7 bases from V and 1 from J; bases not matched to a gene: 3. Germline CDR1 is SQVTM and CDR2 is ANQGSEA. The CDR3 sequence is CSAGQGENTEAFF. CDR3 nucleotide sequence: TGCAGCGCCGGACAGGGGGAGAACACTGAAGCTTTCTTT.

The gene calls are TRBV5-6 and TRBJ1-1, with D maybe TRBD1 (6 bases). There are 14 residues in the CDR3. Between the trimmed V and J ends, which lost 0 bases and 0 bases, there was a span of 6 bases. Germline CDR1 is SGHDT and CDR2 is YYEEEE. CDR3 nucleotides: TGTGCCAGCAGCTTGGACAGGGTGAACACTGAAGCTTTCTTT. Translated: CASSLDRVNTEAFF. Full variable domain (rest looked up from reference TRBV5-6 and TRBJ1-1): DAGVTQSPTHLIKTRGQQVTLRCSPKSGHDTVSWYQQALGQGPQFIFQYYEEEERQRGNFPDRFSGHQFPNYSSELNVNALLLGDSALYLCASSLDRVNTEAFFGQGTRLTVV.

The CDR3: CASSLAMMTGGNSPLHF. In nucleotides, the CDR3 is TGCGCCAGCAGCTTGGCCATGATGACAGGGGGGAATTCACCCCTCCACTTT. The rearrangement links TRBV5-1 to TRBJ1-6; TRBD1 matches at 9 bases. V lost 0 bases, J lost 7 bases, and 8 bases stayed unmatched. This CDR3 has 17 residues. Germline V gene lookup returns CDR1 SGHRS and CDR2 YFSETQ.

The V and J genes are TRBV11-2 and TRBJ2-5, with unresolved D. CDR3 length: 15 residues. Germline CDR1 and CDR2: SGHAT and FQNNGV. V was cut by 4 bases and J by 5 bases, with 17 bases left in between. CDR3 sequence (DNA): TGTGCCAGCAGCTCGCCCACTCAATCCCGGGAGACCCAGTACTTC. Residues: CASSSPTQSRETQYF.

The chain employs TRBV18 and TRBJ1-1; TRBD1 matches at 8 bases. Germline CDR1 reads KGHSH; CDR2 reads LQKENI. There are 14 residues in the CDR3. V trimming: 8 bases; J trimming: 0 bases; junction bases outside the gene matches: 5. DNA for the CDR3: TGTGCCAGCCTAGGGACAGGTATGAACACTGAAGCTTTCTTT. Protein product: CASLGTGMNTEAFF.

The chain combines TRBV11-1 with TRBJ1-1; 7 bases line up with TRBD1. The germline V gene encodes CDR1 SGHAT and CDR2 FQDESV (reference sequence). V trimming: 5 bases; J trimming: 7 bases; junction bases outside the gene matches: 7. The length of the CDR3 is 13 residues. CDR3 in DNA: TGTGCCAGCAGCACCTCTCGGGACAGTGAAGCTTTCTTT. It encodes CASSTSRDSEAFF.

The table lists this clone with a few counts. The chain carries TRBV3-1 (or the pseudogene TRBV3-2) and TRBJ2-3, with TRBD2 matching 13 bases. The CDR3 runs to 19 residues. The junction had 12 bases not matched to a gene; V was cut back by 4 bases and J by 2 bases. The germline gives CDR1 LGHDT, CDR2 YNNKEL (reference sequence). The CDR3 is CASSLSGLAGPFTTDTQYF. In DNA, the CDR3 is TGTGCCAGCAGCCTCTCGGGACTAGCGGGGCCCTTTACCACAGATACGCAGTATTTT.

This chain uses TRBV18 with TRBJ1-1, with no clear D. The V end was cut by 0 bases, the J end by 0 bases, with 8 bases between. The CDR3 runs 15 residues. The germline V gene has CDR1 KGHSH and CDR2 LQKENI. DNA for the CDR3: TGTGCCAGCTCACCACCGCCGAACATGAACACTGAAGCTTTCTTT. As protein: CASSPPPNMNTEAFF.

The chain joins TRBV7-3 to TRBJ2-3, with TRBD2 matching 11 bases. This CDR3 spans 14 amino acids. Germline V gene sequence: CDR1 SGHTA, CDR2 FQGTGA. V gave up 7 bases and J gave up 6 bases; unmatched junction bases: 6. CDR3 in amino acids: CASTLSGGADTQYF. The CDR3 coding sequence is TGTGCCAGCACCCTTAGCGGGGGGGCGGATACGCAGTATTTT.

This clone has only a few counts. The V and J genes are TRBV5-5 and TRBJ1-5; no reliable D call. CDR1 and CDR2 from the germline V gene are SGHKS and YYEKEE (reference sequence). Trimming shortened V by 2 bases and J by 3 bases, and 9 bases separated the two germline ends. This CDR3 spans 14 amino acids. The CDR3 DNA follows: TGTGCCAGCAGCTTCGCAGGCGACAATCAGCCCCAGCATTTT. Translating it yields CASSFAGDNQPQHF.

The V call is TRBV5-6, the J call TRBJ1-5; D call uncertain. The V and J ends lost 4 bases and 0 bases respectively, with 11 bases between them. The CDR3 contains 15 residues. CDR1 is SGHDT and CDR2 is YYEEEE in the germline V gene. For the CDR3, the DNA is TGTGCCAGCAGCGCCGGACTATATAGCAATCAGCCCCAGCATTTT. Protein sequence: CASSAGLYSNQPQHF.

This clone was recorded at least ten times. The CDR3 bases are TGTGCCACCAGTGCCTTGGTCGGGTCTGGAAACACCATATATTTT. It encodes CATSALVGSGNTIYF. The rearrangement uses TRBV24-1 and TRBJ1-3; D is uncertain. V was pared by 5 bases and J by 1 base, with 11 bases between. The CDR3 extends over 15 amino acids. Germline lookup yields CDR1 KGHDR and CDR2 SFDVKD.

This chain joins TRBV21-1 and TRBJ1-6; TRBD1, the table's D call, was not compared with the DNA. TRBV21-1 is a listed pseudogene. The CDR3 runs 15 residues. The CDR3 sequence is CASSKEGRVSSPLHF. For the CDR3, the DNA is TGTGCCAGCAGCAAAGAGGGCAGGGTAAGTTCACCCCTCCACTTT.